The TCR beta chain under discussion was sequenced for a study of Ad26.COV2.S vaccination and SARS-CoV-2 variants. The wider study: In the study, Ad26.COV2.S was injected intramuscularly once, or twice 56 days apart.

Generated by immunoSEQ multiplex PCR, the TCRdb table keeps only in-frame clones and is missing some. Here the sample spans some 340,000 clones, about 86% being singletons. General study points: Possibly, TCR breadth and depth analyses underestimated total T cell responses.

Note on this clone: The target antigen is unknown.

This sample's treatment: over 15 received Ad26.COV2.S at low or high dose, single or two shots; several received placebo; per-sample allocation not given. Sampling occurred on day 63 after the first vaccine or placebo injection. In Boston, an adult donor aged 18-55 years took part. An Ad26 vector that expressed Wuhan-strain SARS-CoV-2 spike constituted the vaccine. The origin of this receptor is a person aged 18-60 years who received the Ad26.COV2.S COVID-19 vaccine or a placebo. The source was peripheral blood, collected in a trial of Ad26.COV2.S vaccine versus placebo.

The CDR3 DNA reads as TGTGCCAGTAGTATGGCGGACCAGGGTTGGTACGAGCAGTACTTC. Translating gives CASSMADQGWYEQYF. The chain is built from TRBV19 and TRBJ2-7; D perhaps matches TRBD1 (5 bases). This CDR3 is 15 amino acids long. Per the germline V gene, CDR1 is LNHDA and CDR2 is SQIVND (reference sequence). V was pared by 3 bases and J by 4 bases, with 16 bases between.